Each of the 21 T cell receptor beta chains below was sequenced from the same sample in a study of glioma-infiltrating T cells. Amplification of TCR alpha and beta CDR3 regions from RNA used iRepertoire nested multiplex PCR. TCRdb ran MiXCR on the multiplex PCR reads and lists one entry per CDR3 protein. The sample contains 44,000 or so distinct CDR3 sequences, around 20% of which appear only once. The sample consisted of glioma tissue, nonneoplastic brain tissue, or PBMCs (not recorded which). The receptors stem from a human donor with low-grade glioma or glioblastoma, undergoing nonglioma brain surgery, or in good health (not recorded which).

In its sample, this clonotype was seen many times. The V call is TRBV4-1, the J call TRBJ1-5, with no clear D. Germline V gene lookup returns CDR1 MGHRA and CDR2 YSYEKL. This CDR3 contains 14 residues. With 4 bases removed from V and 6 bases from J, the gap between germline ends came to 13 bases. This chain's CDR3 is CASSLTDSGQPQHF. CDR3 nucleotide sequence: TGCGCCAGCAGCCTAACCGATTCGGGTCAGCCCCAGCATTTT.

This clonotype was seen repeatedly, ten times or more. This rearrangement joins TRBV7-9 to TRBJ2-2; D unresolved. Germline CDR1 and CDR2: SEHNR and FQNEAQ (reference sequence). This CDR3 comprises 14 residues. The ends were cut back, 2 bases at V and 1 base at J, with 5 bases in the middle. Written as DNA, the CDR3 is TGTGCCAGCAGCTTATTGGGGAACACCGGGGAGCTGTTTTTT. Translated, it gives CASSLLGNTGELFF.

This clonotype was observed at least ten times. The chain joins TRBV28 to TRBJ2-3; the match to TRBD2 covers 13 bases. Germline lookup yields CDR1 MDHEN and CDR2 SYDVKM. The junction had 4 bases not matched to a gene; V was cut back by 6 bases and J by 4 bases. The length of the CDR3 is 15 residues. The CDR3 protein is CASRILAGGADTQYF. The CDR3 DNA reads as TGTGCCAGCAGAATACTAGCGGGAGGGGCAGATACGCAGTATTTT. The full variable domain, rest sourced from reference TRBV28 and TRBJ2-3, is DVKVTQSSRYLVKRTGEKVFLECVQDMDHENMFWYRQDPGLGLRLIYFSYDVKMKEKGDIPEGYSVSREKKERFSLILESASTNQTSMYLCASRILAGGADTQYFGPGTRLTVL.

Written as DNA, the CDR3 is TGTGCCAGTAGTATCCTAGTATCCGAATTGACTCAGCCCCAGCATTTT. Residues: CASSILVSELTQPQHF. This chain joins TRBV19 and TRBJ1-5; no clear D. The CDR3 contains 16 residues. Germline CDR1 is LNHDA and CDR2 is SQIVND (reference sequence). V was trimmed by 3 bases and J by 6 bases, leaving 18 bases between them. The full variable domain, in which reference TRBV19 and TRBJ1-5 provide the parts outside the CDR3, is DGGITQSPKYLFRKEGQNVTLSCEQNLNHDAMYWYRQDPGQGLRLIYYSQIVNDFQKGDIAEGYSVSREKKESFPLTVTSAQKNPTAFYLCASSILVSELTQPQHFGDGTRLSIL.

This clonotype was seen ten or more times. CDR3 in DNA: TGCGCCACGAACCTAGCTCGCGATGAGCAGTTCTTC. Protein product: CATNLARDEQFF. V and J are TRBV10-2 and TRBJ2-1, with TRBD2 as a possible D gene (5 bases). This CDR3 spans 12 amino acids. V was cut by 10 bases and J by 8 bases, with 15 bases left in between. Germline CDR1 is WSHSY and CDR2 is SAAADI.

This clonotype has ten or more counts. The CDR3 is CASSMGDRDKETQYF. CDR3 nucleotides: TGTGCCAGTAGTATGGGGGACAGGGACAAAGAGACCCAGTACTTC. This chain connects TRBV19 to TRBJ2-5, with 9 bases lining up with TRBD1. The CDR3 is made up of 15 amino acids. V was pared by 3 bases and J by 3 bases, with 5 bases of the junction left unmatched. In germline, CDR1 is LNHDA, CDR2 SQIVND (reference sequence).

This clonotype was counted ten times or more. This rearrangement joins TRBV5-1 to TRBJ1-1; TRBD1 aligns across 10 bases. With V trimmed by 3 bases and J by 6 bases, 5 bases remained unmatched. The germline CDR1 and CDR2 sequences are SGHRS and YFSETQ. The CDR3 spans 14 residues. CDR3 in amino acids: CASSWTGGTAEAFF. The CDR3 coding sequence is TGCGCCAGCAGCTGGACAGGGGGTACAGCTGAAGCTTTCTTT.

The table lists this clonotype with a count of one. A much larger clone lies one base from this, so it may be a read error. This chain links TRBV7-9 with TRBJ2-1, with D possibly matching TRBD2 (5 bases). The CDR3 has 14 amino acids. Germline-derived CDR1 and CDR2 are SEHNR and FQNEAQ (reference sequence). V was trimmed by 5 bases and J by 4 bases, leaving 12 bases between them. In nucleotides, the CDR3 is TGTGCCAGCAGCGCTCATGACTATTACAATGAGCAGTTCTTC. Protein: CASSAHDYYNEQFF.

There are a few counts of this clonotype. This sequence joins TRBV4-1 and TRBJ1-2; 8 nucleotides agree with TRBD1. The CDR3 is made up of 16 amino acids. V trimming: 4 bases; J trimming: 5 bases; junction bases outside the gene matches: 12. The germline CDR1 and CDR2 sequences are MGHRA and YSYEKL. The CDR3 is CASSPEDRAGRYGYTF. The CDR3 DNA reads as TGCGCCAGCAGCCCGGAGGACAGGGCGGGAAGATATGGCTACACCTTC.

This clonotype was picked up a small number of times. This sequence joins TRBV5-1 and TRBJ1-1; possible D gene TRBD1, 6 bases. Germline lookup yields CDR1 SGHRS and CDR2 YFSETQ. V shed 3 bases and J shed 0 bases, with 6 bases lying between them. There are 13 residues in the CDR3. The CDR3 sequence: CASSSGVNTEAFF. CDR3 DNA sequence: TGCGCCAGCAGCTCAGGGGTGAACACTGAAGCTTTCTTT.

At least ten counts were recorded for this clonotype. The chain is built from TRBV5-1 and TRBJ1-6; 7 bases agree with TRBD1. The V gene's germline CDR1 is SGHRS and CDR2 YFSETQ. The CDR3 is made up of 15 amino acids. The ends lost 5 bases at V and 8 bases at J; junction bases unmatched: 10. Here the CDR3 DNA reads TGCGCCAGCAGACGAGGGGGACAGACGGATTCACCCCTCCACTTT. This translates into CASRRGGQTDSPLHF.

This clonotype was seen at least ten times. This chain connects TRBV19 to TRBJ1-2, with 8 nucleotides matching TRBD1. The trim removed 7 bases at V and 4 bases at J, leaving 11 bases unmatched. Germline CDR1 is LNHDA and CDR2 is SQIVND (reference sequence). The length of the CDR3 is 15 residues. The CDR3 sequence is CASTRQGLGSYGYTF. DNA of the CDR3: TGTGCCAGTACCCGACAGGGGCTCGGTAGCTATGGCTACACCTTC.

As regards this clonotype: An end of the junction does not agree with germline; a read error may underlie this. This rearrangement joins TRBV28 to TRBJ1-2; no clear D gene. Per germline, CDR1 MDHEN and CDR2 SYDVKM. The CDR3 sequence is 13 residues long. The CDR3 reads CASSFRAACGYTF. The CDR3 nucleotides are TGTGCCAGTAGTTTCCGGGCCGCGTGTGGCTACACCTTC.

This clonotype was counted many times. This chain uses TRBV7-2 with TRBJ2-5, with D possibly TRBD2 on 6 matching bases. V was cut by 4 bases and J by 7 bases, with 13 bases left in between. The CDR3 loop spans 13 amino acids. Germline V CDR1 and CDR2: SGHTA, FQGNSA. CDR3 sequence reads: CASSSERALTQYF. CDR3 sequence (DNA): TGTGCCAGCAGCTCCGAGCGGGCCTTGACCCAGTACTTC.

A remark on this clonotype: An end of the junction does not agree with germline; a read error may underlie this. The V and J genes are TRBV5-6 and TRBJ2-1; D might be TRBD2 (5 bases). This CDR3 is 16 amino acids long. Germline V gives CDR1 SGHDT, CDR2 YYEEEE. Written as DNA, the CDR3 is TGTGCCAGCAGCCCCGTCTGGCCTGCGGGCTACAATGAGAAGTTCTTC. It yields the protein CASSPVWPAGYNEKFF.

This clonotype was counted a few times. Just one base apart from a much larger clone, this may be a read error. This sequence joins TRBV15 and TRBJ1-1, with D possibly matching TRBD1 (5 bases). CDR1 LNHNV and CDR2 YYDKDF come from the germline V gene (reference sequence). The CDR3 spans 15 residues. The CDR3, as DNA: TGTGCCGCCAGCCCGGGGGGGGTTCTGGTTGCTGAAGCTTTCTTT. Amino acid sequence: CAASPGGVLVAEAFF.

The sample holds many counts of this clonotype. J is TRBJ2-4 and V is TRBV7-3; 14 nucleotides line up with TRBD2. Germline trimming cut 5 bases from V and 9 bases from J; bases unmatched to any gene: 15. Germline-derived CDR1 and CDR2 are SGHTA and FQGTGA. CDR3 length: 18 residues. The CDR3 nucleotides read TGTGCCAGCAGCCATCGACTAGCGGGGGGGCCTTCGTCTTGCATTCAGTACTTC. This encodes CASSHRLAGGPSSCIQYF.

V usage is TRBV7-9 and J usage is TRBJ2-5; 7 nucleotides match TRBD1. Germline-derived CDR1 and CDR2 are SEHNR and FQNEAQ (reference sequence). The CDR3 has 15 residues. V lost 3 bases and J lost 1; bases outside the gene matches: 5. CDR3 sequence reads: CASSLRTGFQETQYF. The CDR3 region has the DNA TGTGCCAGCAGCTTGAGGACAGGCTTCCAAGAGACCCAGTACTTC.

This clonotype was observed at least ten times. The chain is built from TRBV6-1 and TRBJ2-7, with a tentative D call TRBD1 (6 bases). V lost 6 bases to trimming and J lost 3 bases, with 24 bases between them. Germline CDR1 reads MNHNS; CDR2 reads SASEGT. The CDR3 loop spans 17 amino acids. The CDR3: CASSRVSEYTGSYEQYF. For the CDR3, the DNA is TGTGCCAGCAGCCGCGTGAGTGAGTATACAGGGAGCTACGAGCAGTACTTC.

This clonotype occurred many times. The rearrangement links TRBV20-1 to TRBJ2-7, with unresolved D. The CDR3 totals 14 residues. The germline V gene encodes CDR1 DFQATT and CDR2 SNEGSKA (reference sequence). V dropped 1 base and J dropped 2 bases, with 12 bases sitting between them. In nucleotides, the CDR3 is TGCAGTGCTAGAGTGCAGATCGGGCCCTACGAGCAGTACTTC. Its protein is CSARVQIGPYEQYF.

This clonotype was recorded at least ten times. The gene calls are TRBV20-1 and TRBJ2-7, with unresolved D. V dropped 3 bases and J dropped 2 bases, with 8 bases sitting between them. The germline V gene encodes CDR1 DFQATT and CDR2 SNEGSKA (reference sequence). The CDR3 consists of 12 residues. CDR3 sequence reads: CSARDPTYEQYF. In nucleotides, the CDR3 is TGCAGTGCTAGGGACCCCACCTACGAGCAGTACTTC.